This TCR beta chain was retrieved from a study of cytomegalovirus exposure and HLA in healthy donors. Primers included in the PCR were 60 Vbeta and 13 Jbeta primers. Data came from immunoSEQ multiplex PCR; TCRdb stores just in-frame clones and leaves some out. The sample contains roughly 130,000 clones, around 83% of which appear only once. This TCR derives from a woman aged 18-29 years in good health and CMV-seropositive. Sequenced material: PBMCs.

CDR3: CASSYRQVSTGELFF. In nucleotides, the CDR3 is TGTGCCAGCAGTTACCGACAGGTATCAACCGGGGAGCTGTTTTTT. This chain joins TRBV6-6 and TRBJ2-2; a possible D gene is TRBD1 (6 bases). V lost 2 bases and J 5 bases, leaving 12 bases between the germline ends. This CDR3 is built from 15 residues. Germline V CDR1 and CDR2: MNHNY, SVGAGI (reference sequence).